These 30 T cell receptor beta chains share one sample of origin, sequenced in a study of T cells in Graves' hyperthyroidism and ophthalmopathy. RNA transcripts were the template for amplifying TCR beta CDR3 regions. During a first-round RT-PCR of the TCR CDR3, the HTBI primer set was used. TCRdb re-called the multiplex PCR reads with MiXCR, one entry per CDR3 protein. The sample lists around 700,000 distinct CDR3 sequences, 15% to 20% occurring once. What was sequenced was blood. These receptors were obtained from a woman aged 45-59 years with Graves' hyperthyroidism that later progressed to Graves' ophthalmopathy.

This clonotype showed up many times. The V call is TRBV30, the J call TRBJ2-2, with 7 nucleotides matching TRBD1. Germline lookup yields CDR1 GTSNPN and CDR2 SVGIG (reference sequence). The CDR3 is made up of 14 amino acids. V lost 5 bases, J lost 3 bases, and 6 bases stayed unmatched. The DNA for the CDR3 is TGTGCCTGGGACCGGGACAGATACACCGGGGAGCTGTTTTTT. Its translation: CAWDRDRYTGELFF.

In this sample, this clonotype turned up many times. The chain employs TRBV20-1 and TRBJ2-7; 10 bases are shared with TRBD2. V lost 6 bases, J lost 1 base, and 9 bases stayed unmatched. Germline assignment: CDR1 DFQATT and CDR2 SNEGSKA (reference sequence). The CDR3 spans 15 residues. CDR3 sequence (DNA): TGCAGTGCAAGTCTCAGCGGGGGGGTTTCCTACGAGCAGTACTTC. Protein sequence: CSASLSGGVSYEQYF.

This clonotype was detected ten times or more. The chain links TRBV11-3 to TRBJ2-1; 7 bases fit TRBD2. V shed 5 bases and J 7 bases; nucleotides not matched to a gene: 5. Germline V gene sequence: CDR1 SGHNT, CDR2 YENEEA. This CDR3 region has 13 residues. CDR3: CASSRGRENEQFF. The CDR3 coding sequence is TGTGCCAGCAGCCGGGGGAGGGAGAATGAGCAGTTCTTC.

This clonotype was detected many times. The chain carries TRBV18 and TRBJ1-1; 10 nucleotides line up with TRBD1. Looked up from germline, CDR1 is KGHSH and CDR2 is LQKENI. The CDR3 has 16 residues. The trim removed 3 bases at V and 4 bases at J, leaving 8 bases unmatched. CDR3 region: CASSPRQGAGVTEAFF. The DNA for the CDR3 is TGTGCCAGCTCACCCCGACAGGGGGCCGGAGTCACTGAAGCTTTCTTT.

On this clonotype itself: Mismatch with germline at one junction end may stem from a read error. V is TRBV3-1 and J is TRBJ1-1, with unresolved D. Germline assignment: CDR1 LGHDT and CDR2 YNNKEL (reference sequence). The CDR3 has 13 amino acids. For the CDR3, the DNA is TGTGCCAGCAGCCAAGTTCCGAACACTGAAGCTTCCTTT. Translated: CASSQVPNTEASF.

The V gene is TRBV6-5, the J gene TRBJ2-2; possibly TRBD2 for D (7 bases). This CDR3 comprises 17 residues. V was cut by 0 bases and J by 3 bases, with 14 bases left in between. Germline V CDR1 and CDR2: MNHEY, SVGAGI. CDR3 protein: CASSYSRPGGYTGELFF. CDR3 sequence (DNA): TGTGCCAGCAGTTACTCCCGCCCGGGGGGCTACACCGGGGAGCTGTTTTTT.

With respect to this clonotype: A much larger clone is a single base away; this may be a read error. The V gene is TRBV12-3 or TRBV12-4, the J gene TRBJ2-1; 9 bases are a match to TRBD2. The J call may be in error: the DNA end matches TRBJ2-7 better. CDR3 length: 15 residues. In DNA form, the CDR3 reads TGTGCCAGCAGGACGGGGCTAGCGGGGTACAATGAGCAGTACTTC. It codes for CASRTGLAGYNEQYF.

V usage is TRBV4-1 and J usage is TRBJ1-4, with 7 nucleotides matching TRBD1. The CDR3 has 15 residues. Germline V gives CDR1 MGHRA, CDR2 YSYEKL. Unmatched junction bases numbered 9, after V lost 3 bases and J lost 8 bases. The CDR3 DNA reads TGCGCCAGCAGCCACATCACAGGGGCAATAGAAAAACTGTTTTTT. This codes for CASSHITGAIEKLFF.

This clonotype came up many times. This sequence joins TRBV30 and TRBJ1-1; 9 bases are a match to TRBD1. Germline V gene data show CDR1 as GTSNPN and CDR2 as SVGIG (reference sequence). This CDR3 has 14 residues. The junction had 9 bases not matched to a gene; V was cut back by 3 bases and J by 7 bases. CDR3 DNA sequence: TGTGCCTGGAGGGGACAGGGCGGCGCTTTTGAAGCTTTCTTT. As protein: CAWRGQGGAFEAFF.

This clonotype was observed at least ten times. The CDR3 region is CASSETGFTQGQPQHF. In DNA, the CDR3 is TGTGCCAGCAGTGAGACAGGGTTCACCCAGGGGCAGCCCCAGCATTTT. V is TRBV2 and J is TRBJ1-5; the match to TRBD1 covers 7 bases. From germline, CDR1 is SNHLY and CDR2 FYNNEI. This CDR3 comprises 16 residues. Losses at the gene ends were 3 bases for V and 7 bases for J; bases not matched to a gene: 12. Drawing the rest from reference TRBV2 and TRBJ1-5, the complete variable domain is EPEVTQTPSHQVTQMGQEVILRCVPISNHLYFYWYRQILGQKVEFLVSFYNNEISEKSEIFDDQFSVERPDGSNFTLKIRSTKLEDSAMYFCASSETGFTQGQPQHFGDGTRLSIL.

This clonotype was recorded at least ten times. The rearrangement uses TRBV12-3 or TRBV12-4 and TRBJ2-3; tentatively, D is TRBD2 (6 bases). V lost 5 bases and J 2 bases, leaving 17 bases between the germline ends. CDR3 length equals 16 residues. The CDR3 reads CASSIPEGLPTDTQYF. CDR3 nucleotides: TGTGCCAGCAGTATCCCGGAGGGACTCCCCACAGATACGCAGTATTTT.

This chain uses TRBV20-1 with TRBJ1-3; D unresolved. Germline CDR1 and CDR2: DFQATT and SNEGSKA (reference sequence). V gave up 4 bases and J gave up 0 bases, with 16 bases separating them. The CDR3 length is 16 residues. The CDR3 DNA follows: TGCAGTGCTATAGATGGGTTTTGGGACTCTGGAAACACCATATATTTT. Translating gives CSAIDGFWDSGNTIYF.

In its sample, this clonotype was seen many times. The chain is built from TRBV5-5 and TRBJ1-1, with a tentative D call TRBD1 (6 bases). Germline V lookup: CDR1 SGHKS, CDR2 YYEKEE (reference sequence). The CDR3 totals 14 residues. Between the trimmed V and J ends, which lost 0 bases and 6 bases, there was a span of 12 bases. DNA for the CDR3: TGTGCCAGCAGCTTGGTTGCGGGGGCTTCTGAAGCTTTCTTT. Translated, it gives CASSLVAGASEAFF.

The sample holds a few counts of this clonotype. V and J are TRBV5-4 and TRBJ2-3, with 10 bases fitting TRBD1. The germline CDR1 and CDR2 sequences are SGHNT and YYREEE (reference sequence). This CDR3 spans 15 amino acids. V lost 3 bases and J lost 5; bases outside the gene matches: 6. CDR3 DNA sequence: TGTGCCAGCAGCTCCGGACAGGGGGTGTTAGATACGCAGTATTTT. Amino acid sequence: CASSSGQGVLDTQYF. Drawing the rest from reference TRBV5-4 and TRBJ2-3, the complete variable domain is ETGVTQSPTHLIKTRGQQVTLRCSSQSGHNTVSWYQQALGQGPQFIFQYYREEENGRGNFPPRFSGLQFPNYSSELNVNALELDDSALYLCASSSGQGVLDTQYFGPGTRLTVL.

The V gene is TRBV3-1, the J gene TRBJ2-4; TRBD1 matches 8 bases. The CDR3 covers 15 residues. The trim removed 4 bases at V and 5 bases at J, leaving 7 bases unmatched. CDR1 and CDR2 from the germline V gene are LGHDT and YNNKEL (reference sequence). CDR3 protein: CASSPGVGQENIQYF. The CDR3 DNA is TGTGCCAGCAGCCCAGGGGTGGGACAGGAAAACATTCAGTACTTC.

In the case of this clonotype: At one end the junction does not follow the germline gene, possibly because of a read error. In nucleotides, the CDR3 is TGTGCCAGCAGGACAGGGTTCCCTCTGGACTTC. It codes for CASRTGFPLDF. V usage is TRBV6-2 or TRBV6-3 and J usage is TRBJ2-5; TRBD1 agrees at 7 bases. The CDR3 is 11 residues long. The V gene's germline CDR1 is MNHEY and CDR2 SVGEGT.

This clonotype was seen ten or more times. The chain employs TRBV6-5 and TRBJ2-7; 9 positions agree with TRBD2. CDR1 is MNHEY, CDR2 SVGAGI, per germline. The ends lost 0 bases at V and 2 bases at J; junction bases unmatched: 8. This CDR3 region has 17 residues. The CDR3 reads CASSYSISGGGAYEQYF. The DNA for the CDR3 is TGTGCCAGCAGTTACTCGATAAGTGGCGGGGGGGCCTACGAGCAGTACTTC.

This clonotype was recorded at least ten times. The chain employs TRBV18 and TRBJ2-5, with unresolved D. Trimming took off 2 bases at V and 5 bases at J, with 6 bases between the two ends. In germline, CDR1 is KGHSH, CDR2 LQKENI. The CDR3 contains 12 residues. CDR3 residues: CASSPDAETQYF. DNA of the CDR3: TGTGCCAGCTCACCAGATGCGGAGACCCAGTACTTC.

The rearrangement joins TRBV19 to TRBJ2-2, with a weak D call TRBD2 (6 bases). Germline assignment: CDR1 LNHDA and CDR2 SQIVND (reference sequence). Between the trimmed V and J ends, which lost 5 bases and 4 bases, there was a span of 23 bases. The CDR3 extends over 18 amino acids. The CDR3 DNA follows: TGTGCCAGTAGTGCGCCCGGAAGAACGGGGGAATTCACCGGGGAGCTGTTTTTT. Its translation is CASSAPGRTGEFTGELFF.

This clonotype was seen a handful of times. The chain uses TRBV27 and TRBJ2-7; maybe TRBD1 (6 bases). The V gene lost 6 bases and the J gene lost 3 bases, with 15 bases spanning the gap. The CDR3 sequence is 14 residues long. Germline V lookup: CDR1 MNHEY, CDR2 SMNVEV (reference sequence). Here the CDR3 reads CASSHGQPYYEQYF. DNA for the CDR3: TGTGCCAGCAGCCACGGACAGCCTTACTACGAGCAGTACTTC.

This clonotype was observed many times. The rearrangement uses TRBV11-2 and TRBJ1-1, with D uncertain. The CDR3 has 12 amino acids. Germline assignment: CDR1 SGHAT and CDR2 FQNNGV. V was shortened by 3 bases and J by 5 bases, with 7 bases between the two germline ends. This chain's CDR3 is CASSLDLTEAFF. CDR3 DNA sequence: TGTGCCAGCAGCTTGGATCTGACTGAAGCTTTCTTT.

The chain couples TRBV7-2 to TRBJ1-6, with 11 positions matching TRBD1. In germline, CDR1 is SGHTA, CDR2 FQGNSA. The CDR3 loop spans 15 amino acids. J lost 9 bases, V lost 5 bases, and 6 bases had no gene match. CDR3 coding DNA: TGTGCCAGCAGCGCCGCCGGGACAGGGGGTTCACCCCTCCACTTT. Translation gives CASSAAGTGGSPLHF.

V usage is TRBV6-1 and J usage is TRBJ2-7, with TRBD1 matching over 7 bases. Germline lookup yields CDR1 MNHNS and CDR2 SASEGT. The CDR3 extends over 13 amino acids. The V segment lost 6 bases and the J segment 9 bases; nucleotides outside the gene matches: 11. CDR3 region: CASRTGQAGGQYF. CDR3 DNA sequence: TGTGCCAGCAGAACCGGACAGGCTGGAGGGCAGTACTTC.

This clonotype was seen more than once but under ten times. This rearrangement joins TRBV11-2 to TRBJ2-1, with D unresolved. Trimming removed 3 bases at V and 0 bases at J, with 6 bases between. CDR3 length: 14 residues. CDR1 and CDR2 from the germline V gene are SGHAT and FQNNGV. CDR3 protein: CASSFAYSYNEQFF. In DNA, the CDR3 is TGTGCCAGCAGCTTTGCGTACTCCTACAATGAGCAGTTCTTC.

This clonotype was recorded at least ten times. The gene calls are TRBV20-1 and TRBJ2-3; D gene uncertain. The CDR3 loop spans 15 amino acids. The ends were cut back, 6 bases at V and 0 bases at J, with 16 bases in the middle. CDR1 is DFQATT, CDR2 SNEGSKA, per germline (reference sequence). The CDR3, as DNA: TGCAGTGCCCTCGGCGTAGGGATTAGCACAGATACGCAGTATTTT. Translating it yields CSALGVGISTDTQYF.

This clonotype was seen at least ten times. The chain has TRBV18 and TRBJ2-5, with 9 bases matching TRBD1. Germline CDR1 is KGHSH and CDR2 is LQKENI. After removal of 5 bases from V and 5 bases from J, the junction contained 6 bases not matched to a gene. The CDR3 is 14 residues long. The CDR3 DNA is TGTGCCAGCTCAGCCGGGACAGGGCCGGAGACCCAGTACTTC. Translating gives CASSAGTGPETQYF.

This clonotype was seen ten or more times. The chain has TRBV5-1 and TRBJ2-1; 12 nucleotides agree with TRBD2. Germline CDR1 and CDR2: SGHRS and YFSETQ. J gave up 3 bases and V 4 bases, and 5 bases lay outside the gene matches. The CDR3 length is 16 residues. The chain's CDR3 is CASSRRLAGVYNEQFF. CDR3 bases: TGCGCCAGCAGCCGAAGACTAGCGGGGGTCTACAATGAGCAGTTCTTC.

This clonotype was seen only a few times. This chain joins TRBV12-3 or TRBV12-4 and TRBJ1-3; 12 bases fit TRBD1. The CDR3 is 17 amino acids. V dropped 2 bases and J dropped 3; count of bases not matched to a gene: 5. CDR3 bases: TGTGCCAGCAGTTTACGGGACAGGGGGCGTGATGGAAACACCATATATTTT. It codes for CASSLRDRGRDGNTIYF.

There are many counts of this clonotype. This chain joins TRBV27 and TRBJ2-3; 8 nucleotides match TRBD1. The CDR3 loop spans 14 amino acids. CDR1 is MNHEY, CDR2 SMNVEV, per germline (reference sequence). V lost 7 bases, J lost 4 bases, and 7 bases stayed unmatched. The CDR3 nucleotides read TGTGCCAGCACGACTGGACAGGGCGCAGATACGCAGTATTTT. Its protein product is CASTTGQGADTQYF.

There are many counts of this clonotype. The CDR3 sequence is CASRPGQGLGYTF. CDR3 nucleotide sequence: TGTGCCAGCAGACCGGGACAGGGTCTTGGCTACACCTTC. V is TRBV2 and J is TRBJ1-2, with 9 bases matching TRBD1. This CDR3 is 13 amino acids long. Losses at the gene ends were 6 bases for V and 7 bases for J; bases not matched to a gene: 6. CDR1 is SNHLY, CDR2 FYNNEI, per germline.